This T cell receptor beta chain was observed in a study of tumor-infiltrating lymphocytes in primary liver carcinoma. Study at large: Tumors, staged T1-T3 N0M0, spanned 4.2 to 10 cm. Whole-study findings and limits: Present in all five tumor regions were only about 7-25% of the top clones. Tumor region pairs overlapped more than did tumor-adjacent and tumor-blood pairs.

About this clonotype: Its antigen is not known. The junction does not match germline at one end; this may be a read error.

Looked up from germline, CDR1 is KGHSH and CDR2 is LQKENI. The CDR3 contains 13 residues. Co-extraction of both nucleic acids (RNA and DNA) used roughly 19-33 mg of unsorted bulk tissue. TCR beta cDNA was made from approximately 540 ng total RNA with a constant-region primer. Three nested multiplex PCR rounds, a slightly modified ARM-PCR, produced the libraries for TCR beta. The opening two PCR rounds, nine to eleven cycles each, paired TRBV1-TRBV30 forward primers with a C-beta reverse primer. TCRdb re-analysed the multiplex PCR reads in MiXCR, keeping a single row per CDR3 protein. The sample holds tens of thousands of distinct CDR3 sequences; roughly 80% are singletons and the top ten take roughly 24%.

The receptor comes from a man in his forties or fifties with primary liver carcinoma and hepatitis B virus infection. The J gene is TRBJ2-1, the V gene TRBV18; D gene uncertain. The specimen sequenced was liver tumor tissue from sampling region 5. Indicated subset: tumor region T5, tumor centre. CDR3 DNA: TGTGTCAGCTCACCCTTCGACCGCAATGGGCAGTTCTTC. Encoded protein: CVSSPFDRNGQFF.